The rows below give T cell receptor beta chains drawn from one sample of a study of OX40 agonist ivuxolimab in advanced cancers. Generated by immunoSEQ multiplex PCR, the TCRdb table keeps only in-frame clones and is missing some. The data contain tens of thousands of clones, 70% to 90% of them singletons. This material consisted of CD4+ or CD8+ T cells sorted from blood, taken in a trial of the OX40 agonist ivuxolimab. These receptors originate from an adult with an advanced solid tumor such as melanoma, head and neck, liver or kidney cancer. Each CDR3 is given with its conserved first and last residue. Fields, in order: V gene, J gene, clone size, D gene, CDR3 DNA, CDR3 protein. The D gene is left open where the match is weak. Clone size is shown for a subset of rows, as once, few, many or a class of expanded clone.

TRBV7-9	TRBJ1-2	-	-	TGTGCCAGCAGCTTAGTCAACAGGGCATGGGATGGCTACACCTTC	CASSLVNRAWDGYTF
TRBV5-1	TRBJ1-3	-	-	TGCGCCAGCAGCTTGGTTCCCCAGGGATTGGGAAACACCATATATTTT	CASSLVPQGLGNTIYF
TRBV27	TRBJ2-1	-	-	TGTGCCAGCATCCACGGAGGCGATGAGCAGTTCTTC	CASIHGGDEQFF
TRBV6-6	TRBJ1-2	few	-	TGTGCCAGCAGTCCCCTCAGGGCCAACTATGGCTACACCTTC	CASSPLRANYGYTF
TRBV27	TRBJ1-1	many	-	TGTGCCAGCAGTTGGGGACTTTCCATGAACACTGAAGCTTTCTTT	CASSWGLSMNTEAFF
TRBV7-9	TRBJ2-7	-	TRBD1	TGTGCCAGCAGCCGGGGCCAGGGGGAGTACGAGCAGTACTTC	CASSRGQGEYEQYF
TRBV4-1	TRBJ2-7	-	TRBD2	TGCGCCAGCAGCCAAGGGCCTAGCGGGAGCTACGAGCAGTACTTC	CASSQGPSGSYEQYF
TRBV27	TRBJ2-1	-	TRBD2	TGTGCCAGCAGCTTAGCGGGAGGGCCAGGAAATGAGCAGTTCTTC	CASSLAGGPGNEQFF
TRBV7-2	TRBJ2-2	-	-	TGTGCCCGCCCACAGTCTCGGCCCGGGGAGCTGTTTTTT	CARPQSRPGELFF
TRBV27	TRBJ2-2	-	-	TGTGCCAGCAGTTTACGGACTGAGGCCGGGGAGCTGTTTTTT	CASSLRTEAGELFF
TRBV11-2	TRBJ2-1	-	-	TGTGCCAGCAGCTTAGGGTTTCAGTACAATGAGCAGTTCTTC	CASSLGFQYNEQFF
TRBV6-1	TRBJ2-4	-	TRBD2	TGTGCCAGCAGTGAATGGGGGGACTACGTTCAGTACTTC	CASSEWGDYVQYF
TRBV6-1	TRBJ2-3	-	TRBD2	TGTGCCAGCAGTGAATGGGGACTAGCGGGAGTAGGAGGCACAGATACGCAGTATTTT	CASSEWGLAGVGGTDTQYF
TRBV6-5	TRBJ2-3	-	-	TGTGCCAGCCAGGGTACAGATACGCAGTATTTT	CASQGTDTQYF
TRBV5-6	TRBJ2-7	-	TRBD2	TGTGCCAGCAGCTCGGGGATTCGGGGCTGGGGGGGTTCCTACGAGCAGTACTTC	CASSSGIRGWGGSYEQYF
TRBV27	TRBJ2-3	-	-	TGTGCCAGCAGTTTTCCCTCAGATACGCAGTATTTT	CASSFPSDTQYF
TRBV27	TRBJ1-1	-	TRBD1	TGTGCCAGCAGTCTCATAACAGGGGGCCCTGAAGCTTTCTTT	CASSLITGGPEAFF
TRBV9	TRBJ2-4	-	-	TGTGCCAGCAGCGTAGCTTCTGGGGGAGAGGACATTCAGTACTTC	CASSVASGGEDIQYF
TRBV13	TRBJ2-2	once	TRBD2	TGTGCCAGCAACACGGGCAGCGGGACTACCGGGGAGCTGTTTTTT	CASNTGSGTTGELFF
TRBV4-1	TRBJ1-2	-	-	TGCGCCAGCAGCCATAGAAGTATGCGGGAGCCAGCCGACAACTATGGCTACACCTTC	CASSHRSMREPADNYGYTF
TRBV4-2	TRBJ1-3	-	TRBD1	TGTGCCAGCAGCCAAGCCGACAGGGGAGTTTTGGGAAACACCATATATTTT	CASSQADRGVLGNTIYF
TRBV2	TRBJ2-4	-	-	TGTGCCAGCAGTGTTGAGGCTAGTGGGGCCAAAAACATTCAGTACTTC	CASSVEASGAKNIQYF
TRBV27	TRBJ2-7	-	-	TGTGCCAGCAGTATCAGGGGCGTAAGCTCCTACGAGCAGTACTTC	CASSIRGVSSYEQYF
TRBV25-1	TRBJ1-1	-	-	TGTGCCAGCAGTGAAGGGGCAGGGACTGAAGCTTTCTTT	CASSEGAGTEAFF
TRBV19	TRBJ2-1	-	TRBD2	TGTGCCAGTAGTGACGGACTAGCGGGAAACAATGAGCAGTTCTTC	CASSDGLAGNNEQFF
TRBV7-9	TRBJ1-2	once	TRBD1	TGTGCCAGCAGCAGAATCGACAGGGGGCGAATTGGCTACACCTTC	CASSRIDRGRIGYTF
TRBV6-1	TRBJ2-3	-	TRBD2	TGTGCCAGCAGTGACTTCGGGCTAGCGGGGTACACAGATACGCAGTATTTT	CASSDFGLAGYTDTQYF
TRBV4-1	TRBJ1-1	-	TRBD1	TGCGCCAGCAGCCAAGTGACAGGGGAGAACACTGAAGCTTTCTTT	CASSQVTGENTEAFF
TRBV9	TRBJ1-1	-	TRBD1	TGTGCCAGCAGCGAGAGGAGGACAGGGATGAACACTGAAGCTTTCTTT	CASSERRTGMNTEAFF
TRBV19	TRBJ2-7	-	-	TGTGCCAGTAGCCCCATGGGGGGACCCTCCTACGAGCAGTACTTC	CASSPMGGPSYEQYF
TRBV27	TRBJ2-7	-	TRBD2	TGTGCCAGCAGTTTATCGGGACTAGCGGGAGGCTCCTACGAGCAGTACTTC	CASSLSGLAGGSYEQYF
TRBV6-4	TRBJ2-3	-	TRBD2	TGTGCCAGCAGATTCATAGCGGGAGGGCCGAGAGATACGCAGTATTTT	CASRFIAGGPRDTQYF
TRBV6-1	TRBJ1-5	-	-	TGTGCCAGCTCGAGACATAGCAATCAGCCCCAGCATTTT	CASSRHSNQPQHF
TRBV10-2	TRBJ1-4	-	-	TGCGCCAGCAGTGAATGGAGGGGGAGTAATGAAAAACTGTTTTTT	CASSEWRGSNEKLFF
TRBV2	TRBJ1-2	-	-	TGTGCCAGCAGTGAAGAGGTCGCGCACTATGGCTACACCTTC	CASSEEVAHYGYTF
TRBV21-1	TRBJ1-3	-	-	TGTGCCAGCAGCAAAGCCCCACCATTTGGAAACACCATATATTTT	CASSKAPPFGNTIYF
TRBV9	TRBJ1-1	-	-	TGTGCCAGCAGCGTATGGAATGGGGAAAACACTGAAGCTTTCTTT	CASSVWNGENTEAFF
TRBV28	TRBJ2-2	-	-	TGTGCCAGCAGTTTGGCGAACACCGGGGAGCTGTTTTTT	CASSLANTGELFF
TRBV10-3	TRBJ1-1	-	-	TGTGCCATCAGTGATACGCAGGAAGCTTTCTTT	CAISDTQEAFF
TRBV19	TRBJ1-1	-	-	TGTGCCAGTAGTCCGCTGACGGAGAACACTGAAGCTTTCTTT	CASSPLTENTEAFF
TRBV6-4	TRBJ2-7	-	TRBD1	TGTGCCAGCAGTGACTCGAATGGAAAGGGGGACAGGAGGTCCTACGAGCAGTACTTC	CASSDSNGKGDRRSYEQYF
TRBV7-8	TRBJ2-7	-	TRBD2	TGTGCCAGCAGCATTGGACTAGCGGGAGACTACCCTGACGGCGAGCAGTACTTC	CASSIGLAGDYPDGEQYF
TRBV27	TRBJ1-1	-	-	TGTGCCAGCAGGCTGCCGGGGGATCGGGGTGAAGCTTTCTTT	CASRLPGDRGEAFF
TRBV6-5	TRBJ2-1	-	-	TGTGCCAGCCAGGCCCCCGGAGACAATGAGCAGTTCTTC	CASQAPGDNEQFF
TRBV27	TRBJ1-1	-	TRBD1	TGTGCCAGCAGTTTGGACAGGTCAGCTGAAGCTTTCTTT	CASSLDRSAEAFF
TRBV2	TRBJ1-1	-	-	TGTGCCAGCAGTGAAATTGAGGGGACTGAAGCTTTCTTT	CASSEIEGTEAFF
TRBV28	TRBJ1-1	-	-	TGTGCCAGCAGTCGGACGGCACCCTGGGGGGCTTTCTTT	CASSRTAPWGAFF
TRBV27	TRBJ1-1	-	-	TGTGCCAGCAGTCCCTCGGGGAACTTGAACACTGAAGCTTTCTTT	CASSPSGNLNTEAFF
TRBV5-1	TRBJ1-2	-	-	TGCGCCAGCAGCGCTGGACAGACGCCTAACTATGGCTACACCTTC	CASSAGQTPNYGYTF
TRBV27	TRBJ2-1	-	-	TGTGCCAGCAGTTTATCGGCCCCATACAATGAGCAGTTCTTC	CASSLSAPYNEQFF
TRBV6-1	TRBJ2-3	-	-	TGTGCCAGCAGTGAACTAGCGTCCTCAGATACGCAGTATTTT	CASSELASSDTQYF
TRBV6-5	TRBJ2-7	-	-	TGTGCCAGCAGTTACGAGGGCTACGAGCAGTACTTC	CASSYEGYEQYF
TRBV6-6	TRBJ2-3	-	-	TGTGCCAGCACTAGACTTGGACTGAGCACAGATACGCAGTATTTT	CASTRLGLSTDTQYF
TRBV7-9	TRBJ2-5	-	-	TGTGCCAGCAGCCACGCCAATGAGGAGACCCAGTACTTC	CASSHANEETQYF